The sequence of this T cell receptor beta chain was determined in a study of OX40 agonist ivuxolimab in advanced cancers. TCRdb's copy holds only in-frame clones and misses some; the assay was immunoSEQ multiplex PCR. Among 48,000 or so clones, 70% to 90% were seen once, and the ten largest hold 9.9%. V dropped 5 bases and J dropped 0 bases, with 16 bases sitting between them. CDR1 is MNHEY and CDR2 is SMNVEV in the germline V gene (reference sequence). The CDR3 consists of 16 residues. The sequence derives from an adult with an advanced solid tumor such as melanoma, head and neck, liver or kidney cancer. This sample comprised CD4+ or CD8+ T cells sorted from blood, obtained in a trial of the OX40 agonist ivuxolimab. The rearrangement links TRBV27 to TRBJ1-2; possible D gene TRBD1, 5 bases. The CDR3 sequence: CASSPETRGANYGYTF. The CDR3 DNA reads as TGTGCCAGCAGTCCAGAGACTCGGGGCGCTAACTATGGCTACACCTTC.